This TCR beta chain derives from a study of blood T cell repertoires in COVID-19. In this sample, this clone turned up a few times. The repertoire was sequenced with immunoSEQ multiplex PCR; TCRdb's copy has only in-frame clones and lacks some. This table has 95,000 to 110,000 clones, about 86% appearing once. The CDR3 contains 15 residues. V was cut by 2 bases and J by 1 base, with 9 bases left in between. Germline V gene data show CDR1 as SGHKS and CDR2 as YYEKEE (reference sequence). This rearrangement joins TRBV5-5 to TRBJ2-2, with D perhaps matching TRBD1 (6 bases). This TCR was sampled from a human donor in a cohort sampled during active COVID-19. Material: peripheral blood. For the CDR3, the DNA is TGTGCCAGCAGCTTCAGGGGCGAGAACACCGGGGAGCTGTTTTTT. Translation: CASSFRGENTGELFF.